This T cell receptor (beta chain) was sequenced during a study of radiotherapy plus CTLA-4 blockade in lung cancer. General study points: An expansion of tumor-derived TCR clones occurred in blood after radiotherapy plus ipilimumab. Reportedly, early blood T cell clone dynamics best predicted response, with interferon-beta.

As regards this clone: Its antigen remains unidentified.

Focal radiation and CTLA-4 blockade (ipilimumab) were tested in chemo-refractory metastatic non-small-cell lung cancer patients. Profiled with immunoSEQ multiplex PCR; TCRdb holds only in-frame clones, not every one. The sample comprises around 70,000 clones, over 75% of which are singletons, and 40% rests with the top ten. CDR1 and CDR2 from the germline V gene are SNHLY and FYNNEI. The CDR3 covers 18 residues. V was clipped by 8 bases and J by 1 base; unmatched bases: 15. V is TRBV2 and J is TRBJ2-2; TRBD2 matches at 8 bases. The clonotype originates from a human donor with non-small cell lung cancer that progressed on radiotherapy plus ipilimumab. The material was peripheral blood, obtained from a patient treated with radiotherapy plus ipilimumab. CDR3 loop: CASRRQAGAIENTGELFF. In nucleotides, the CDR3 is TGTGCCAGCCGAAGACAAGCGGGAGCCATCGAGAACACCGGGGAGCTGTTTTTT.